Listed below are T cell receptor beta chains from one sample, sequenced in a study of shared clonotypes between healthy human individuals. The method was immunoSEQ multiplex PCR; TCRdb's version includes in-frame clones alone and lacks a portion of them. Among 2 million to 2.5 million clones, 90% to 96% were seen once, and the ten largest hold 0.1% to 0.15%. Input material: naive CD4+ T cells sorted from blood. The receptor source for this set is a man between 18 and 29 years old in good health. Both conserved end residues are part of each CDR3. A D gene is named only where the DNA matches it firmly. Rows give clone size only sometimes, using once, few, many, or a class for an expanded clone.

CDR3 protein: CASSEPRGPGGPTLSSYEQYF
CDR3 DNA: TGCGCCAGCAGTGAGCCGCGGGGGCCAGGGGGCCCTACCCTATCCTCCTACGAGCAGTACTTC
J gene: TRBJ2-7
V gene: TRBV10-1
clone size: .
D gene: .

CDR3 protein: CASSPGISTDTQYF
CDR3 DNA: TGTGCCAGCAGCCCCGGGATTAGTACAGATACGCAGTATTTT
J gene: TRBJ2-3
V gene: TRBV7-9
clone size: .
D gene: .

CDR3 protein: CASSLASGREETQYF
CDR3 DNA: TGTGCCAGCAGCTTGGCTAGCGGGAGGGAAGAGACCCAGTACTTC
J gene: TRBJ2-5
V gene: TRBV5-4
clone size: .
D gene: TRBD2

CDR3 protein: CASSYASGGSETQYF
CDR3 DNA: TGTGCCAGCAGTTACGCTAGCGGGGGTTCAGAGACCCAGTACTTC
J gene: TRBJ2-5
V gene: TRBV6-6
clone size: .
D gene: TRBD2

CDR3 protein: CASSQEGGGGPLGAEQYF
CDR3 DNA: TGCGCCAGCAGCCAAGAAGGAGGCGGGGGGCCCCTAGGAGCCGAGCAGTACTTC
J gene: TRBJ2-7
V gene: TRBV4-1
clone size: .
D gene: TRBD2

CDR3 protein: CSGFLRYEQYF
CDR3 DNA: TGCAGTGGGTTCCTTCGGTACGAGCAGTACTTC
J gene: TRBJ2-7
V gene: TRBV20-1
clone size: .
D gene: .

CDR3 protein: CASSEAATGAYGYTF
CDR3 DNA: TGTGCCAGCAGTGAAGCGGCGACAGGGGCTTATGGCTACACCTTC
J gene: TRBJ1-2
V gene: TRBV6-1
clone size: .
D gene: TRBD1

CDR3 protein: CASSLLGPGEQFF
CDR3 DNA: TGTGCCAGCAGCTTACTTGGGCCAGGGGAGCAGTTCTTC
J gene: TRBJ2-1
V gene: TRBV7-9
clone size: .
D gene: .

CDR3 protein: CASSLTGVNQPQHF
CDR3 DNA: TGTGCCAGCAGCTTGACAGGGGTCAATCAGCCCCAGCATTTT
J gene: TRBJ1-5
V gene: TRBV7-9
clone size: .
D gene: TRBD1

CDR3 protein: CASSLRQETQYF
CDR3 DNA: TGTGCCAGCAGCTTAAGACAAGAGACCCAGTACTTC
J gene: TRBJ2-5
V gene: TRBV7-9
clone size: .
D gene: .

CDR3 protein: CSVEVGLGAVSGANVLTF
CDR3 DNA: TGCAGCGTTGAAGTCGGCCTCGGGGCGGTCTCTGGGGCCAACGTCCTGACTTTC
J gene: TRBJ2-6
V gene: TRBV29-1
clone size: .
D gene: .

CDR3 protein: CASRETGFSGNTIYF
CDR3 DNA: TGTGCCAGCAGGGAGACAGGGTTCTCTGGAAACACCATATATTTT
J gene: TRBJ1-3
V gene: TRBV6-5
clone size: .
D gene: TRBD1

CDR3 protein: CASSEGPLEVYGYTF
CDR3 DNA: TGTGCCAGCAGTGAGGGACCTTTGGAGGTCTATGGCTACACCTTC
J gene: TRBJ1-2
V gene: TRBV25-1
clone size: .
D gene: .

CDR3 protein: CASSLIRGQETQYF
CDR3 DNA: TGCGCCAGCAGCTTGATACGGGGGCAAGAGACCCAGTACTTC
J gene: TRBJ2-5
V gene: TRBV5-1
clone size: .
D gene: .

CDR3 protein: CASSTGQGGWNEQFF
CDR3 DNA: TGCGCCAGCAGCACTGGACAGGGAGGTTGGAATGAGCAGTTCTTC
J gene: TRBJ2-1
V gene: TRBV5-1
clone size: .
D gene: TRBD1

CDR3 protein: CASSFGGSFYEQYF
CDR3 DNA: TGTGCCAGCAGCTTTGGCGGGAGTTTCTACGAGCAGTACTTC
J gene: TRBJ2-7
V gene: TRBV7-2
clone size: .
D gene: TRBD2

CDR3 protein: CASSLFRDRGSEQYF
CDR3 DNA: TGTGCCAGCAGTTTATTCCGGGACAGGGGATCCGAGCAGTACTTC
J gene: TRBJ2-7
V gene: TRBV27
clone size: .
D gene: TRBD1

CDR3 protein: CSVDTRRVTDTQYF
CDR3 DNA: TGCAGCGTTGACACCCGGAGGGTAACAGATACGCAGTATTTT
J gene: TRBJ2-3
V gene: TRBV29-1
clone size: .
D gene: .

CDR3 protein: CASSLGPRELFF
CDR3 DNA: TGTGCCAGCAGCTTAGGCCCCAGGGAGCTGTTTTTT
J gene: TRBJ2-2
V gene: TRBV11-3
clone size: .
D gene: .

CDR3 protein: CASSERFVGEDIQYF
CDR3 DNA: TGTGCCAGCAGTGAACGCTTCGTGGGGGAGGACATTCAGTACTTC
J gene: TRBJ2-4
V gene: TRBV25-1
clone size: .
D gene: .

CDR3 protein: CASSVGTGAGGPYEQYF
CDR3 DNA: TGTGCCAGCAGCGTAGGGACGGGAGCGGGGGGGCCCTACGAGCAGTACTTC
J gene: TRBJ2-7
V gene: TRBV9
clone size: .
D gene: TRBD2

CDR3 protein: CAWGPGGGPNEKLFF
CDR3 DNA: TGTGCCTGGGGCCCGGGTGGCGGACCTAATGAAAAACTGTTTTTT
J gene: TRBJ1-4
V gene: TRBV30
clone size: .
D gene: .

CDR3 protein: CASSGRDKNSPLHF
CDR3 DNA: TGTGCCAGCAGTGGCCGGGACAAGAATTCACCCCTCCACTTT
J gene: TRBJ1-6
V gene: TRBV27
clone size: .
D gene: .

CDR3 protein: CASSERQTNSGNTIYF
CDR3 DNA: TGTGCCAGCAGTGAGCGTCAAACGAACTCTGGAAACACCATATATTTT
J gene: TRBJ1-3
V gene: TRBV2
clone size: once
D gene: .

CDR3 protein: CASSPNGRSSQPQHF
CDR3 DNA: TGTGCCAGCAGTCCTAACGGCCGATCGAGTCAGCCCCAGCATTTT
J gene: TRBJ1-5
V gene: TRBV6-1
clone size: once
D gene: .

CDR3 protein: CASSPGTSGSYEQYF
CDR3 DNA: TGTGCCAGCTCACCGGGGACTAGCGGATCCTACGAGCAGTACTTC
J gene: TRBJ2-7
V gene: TRBV18
clone size: once
D gene: TRBD2

CDR3 protein: CASRGGDLNTEAFF
CDR3 DNA: TGCGCCAGCAGGGGAGGGGACCTGAACACTGAAGCTTTCTTT
J gene: TRBJ1-1
V gene: TRBV5-1
clone size: .
D gene: .

CDR3 protein: CASREGLAGYEQYF
CDR3 DNA: TGTGCCAGCAGGGAGGGACTAGCGGGTTACGAGCAGTACTTC
J gene: TRBJ2-7
V gene: TRBV6-1
clone size: .
D gene: TRBD2

CDR3 protein: CAWTPNTDTQYF
CDR3 DNA: TGTGCCTGGACCCCAAACACAGATACGCAGTATTTT
J gene: TRBJ2-3
V gene: TRBV30
clone size: once
D gene: .

CDR3 protein: CAISSGGPGELFF
CDR3 DNA: TGTGCCATCAGTTCAGGGGGGCCCGGGGAGCTGTTTTTT
J gene: TRBJ2-2
V gene: TRBV10-3
clone size: once
D gene: .

CDR3 protein: CASSLFLSGGQQETQYF
CDR3 DNA: TGTGCCAGCTCACTTTTTCTTTCGGGAGGACAACAAGAGACCCAGTACTTC
J gene: TRBJ2-5
V gene: TRBV18
clone size: .
D gene: TRBD2

CDR3 protein: CASSYSPHLETQYF
CDR3 DNA: TGTGCCAGCAGTTACTCCCCGCACCTCGAGACTCAGTACTTC
J gene: TRBJ2-5
V gene: TRBV6-5
clone size: .
D gene: .

CDR3 protein: CASSGTGFYEQYF
CDR3 DNA: TGTGCCAGCAGCGGGACAGGATTCTACGAGCAGTACTTC
J gene: TRBJ2-7
V gene: TRBV6-1
clone size: .
D gene: TRBD1

CDR3 protein: CASSLGQPYNEQFF
CDR3 DNA: TGCGCCAGCAGCTTAGGTCAGCCCTACAATGAGCAGTTCTTC
J gene: TRBJ2-1
V gene: TRBV5-1
clone size: .
D gene: .

CDR3 protein: CAWTGNMRDTEAFF
CDR3 DNA: TGTGCCTGGACAGGCAACATGCGGGACACTGAAGCTTTCTTT
J gene: TRBJ1-1
V gene: TRBV30
clone size: .
D gene: .

CDR3 protein: CASNLQGMLSGYTF
CDR3 DNA: TGTGCCAGCAATCTACAGGGAATGCTCTCTGGCTACACCTTC
J gene: TRBJ1-2
V gene: TRBV2
clone size: .
D gene: .

CDR3 protein: CASSSGTAGTIYF
CDR3 DNA: TGTGCCAGCAGCTCAGGGACCGCGGGCACCATATATTTT
J gene: TRBJ1-3
V gene: TRBV25-1
clone size: .
D gene: .

CDR3 protein: CASRPRGPNQPQHF
CDR3 DNA: TGTGCCAGCAGGCCCCGAGGCCCCAATCAGCCCCAGCATTTT
J gene: TRBJ1-5
V gene: TRBV28
clone size: .
D gene: .

CDR3 protein: CASSPGLALPYEQYF
CDR3 DNA: TGTGCCAGCAGCCCCGGACTAGCTCTACCCTACGAGCAGTACTTC
J gene: TRBJ2-7
V gene: TRBV7-9
clone size: once
D gene: TRBD2

CDR3 protein: CATSRLQETQYF
CDR3 DNA: TGTGCCACCAGTCGGCTACAAGAGACCCAGTACTTC
J gene: TRBJ2-5
V gene: TRBV15
clone size: .
D gene: .

CDR3 protein: CASSWLGETQYF
CDR3 DNA: TGTGCCAGCAGTTGGCTCGGAGAGACCCAGTACTTC
J gene: TRBJ2-5
V gene: TRBV28
clone size: .
D gene: .

CDR3 protein: CSLQGPYEQYF
CDR3 DNA: TGCAGTTTACAGGGACCCTACGAGCAGTACTTC
J gene: TRBJ2-7
V gene: TRBV20-1
clone size: .
D gene: .

CDR3 protein: CASSLDGVVVATEAFF
CDR3 DNA: TGCGCCAGCAGCTTGGATGGGGTCGTTGTGGCCACTGAAGCTTTCTTT
J gene: TRBJ1-1
V gene: TRBV5-1
clone size: .
D gene: .

CDR3 protein: CASSVGTGTTTNTGELFF
CDR3 DNA: TGTGCCAGCAGCGTAGGGACCGGGACCACGACGAACACCGGGGAGCTGTTTTTT
J gene: TRBJ2-2
V gene: TRBV9
clone size: .
D gene: .